This T cell receptor beta chain was profiled in a study of OX40 agonist ivuxolimab in advanced cancers. Turning to the overall study: The costimulatory receptor OX40 (CD134) was targeted by ivuxolimab, a fully human IgG2 agonistic monoclonal antibody. Intravenous ivuxolimab was administered to patients every 2 weeks at six dose levels: 0.01, 0.1, 0.3, 1.5, 3 and 10 mg/kg. Among the roughly 52 dose-escalation patients, about 20 had hepatocellular carcinoma, some 15 melanoma, 9 renal cell carcinoma and 9 head and neck cancer. In the dose-escalation cohort, around four fifths of patients were male, and the mean age was approximately 60 years, with a range of 23 to 79. Prior anti-PD-1, anti-PD-L1 or anti-CTLA-4 therapy was permitted, and checkpoint inhibitors had been received by 40% to 50% of dose-escalation patients. Partial responses were achieved by three dose-escalation patients, of whom one had hepatocellular carcinoma and two had cutaneous melanoma. Peripheral TCRbeta sequencing was intended to test whether TCR sequence diversity was altered and clonal T-cell expansion was caused by ivuxolimab. The monotherapy dose-escalation portion (N = 52 patients) of the phase I ivuxolimab trial is reported in the paper.

Genomic DNA was isolated from the sorted cells so that the TCRbeta CDR3 region could be sequenced. TCRbeta CDR3 regions were sequenced using the immunoSEQ Assay. TCRdb obtained this table from immuneACCESS and retained in-frame rearrangements with V and J assigned. These tables miss some clones; where compared with another copy, unresolved V genes account for less than half of the shortfall, and the remainder is unexplained. The sample data list over 85,000 clones, and about nine tenths of these were observed just once. Of the sample, around 0.26% falls within the top ten clones. A remark on this clone: What antigen it recognizes has not been identified. Per-base quality was not reported, and no clone a single base away is much larger than it.

From cysteine to phenylalanine, the CDR3 is 14 amino acids long. Kept here is only the CDR3 DNA, which spans 42 bases and is read in frame from base 1. The germline ends are 11 bases apart after V is trimmed by 2 bases and J by 4 bases. CDR1 and CDR2 are read off the germline V gene (reference sequence) as SEHNR and FQNEAQ. The trial excluded patients who had a history of autoimmune disease or who were on systemic immunosuppression. Peripheral blood for TCR sequencing was collected from all dose cohorts at baseline, on cycle 4 day 1, and on cycle 7 day 1. The samples were drawn from a first-in-human, open-label, multicenter phase I dose-escalation trial of ivuxolimab. Adults with locally advanced or metastatic melanoma, renal cell, hepatocellular, or head and neck squamous cell carcinoma were enrolled in the trial. Before TCR sequencing, CD4+ and CD8+ T cells were separately sorted from peripheral blood.

Here is what the overall study found, with its caveats: After ivuxolimab, more expanded clones were found on average in CD8+ T cells than in CD4+ T cells. Antigen specificity was not determined for the clonally expanded peripheral T cells. Low levels of normalized T-cell clonal expansion were also seen in some nonresponding patients. Clonal expansion of both CD4+ and CD8+ blood T cells was observed from baseline to week 6 at doses 0.1 to 3.0 mg/kg. In the 0.1-3.0 mg/kg groups, partial responders had among the lowest normalized peripheral clonal expansion, particularly in CD8+ T cells.

This receptor was taken from an adult with an advanced solid tumor such as melanoma, head and neck, liver or kidney cancer. Source: CD4+ or CD8+ T cells sorted from blood, taken in a trial of the OX40 agonist ivuxolimab. The chain couples TRBV7-9 to TRBJ1-1; TRBD1 is a possible D gene, resting on 6 matching bases. The CDR3 in this case is CASSLPGAITEAFF. The DNA sequence is TGTGCCAGCAGCTTACCAGGGGCCATCACTGAAGCTTTCTTT.